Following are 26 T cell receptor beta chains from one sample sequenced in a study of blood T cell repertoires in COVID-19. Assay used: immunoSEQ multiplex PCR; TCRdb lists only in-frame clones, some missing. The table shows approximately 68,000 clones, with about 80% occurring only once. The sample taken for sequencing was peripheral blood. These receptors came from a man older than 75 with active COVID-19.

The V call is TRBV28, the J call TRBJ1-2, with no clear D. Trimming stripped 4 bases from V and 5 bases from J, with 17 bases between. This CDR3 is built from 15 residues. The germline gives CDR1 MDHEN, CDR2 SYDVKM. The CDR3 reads CASSSLPNRPYGYTF. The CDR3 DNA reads TGTGCCAGCAGTTCACTCCCCAACAGACCATATGGCTACACCTTC.

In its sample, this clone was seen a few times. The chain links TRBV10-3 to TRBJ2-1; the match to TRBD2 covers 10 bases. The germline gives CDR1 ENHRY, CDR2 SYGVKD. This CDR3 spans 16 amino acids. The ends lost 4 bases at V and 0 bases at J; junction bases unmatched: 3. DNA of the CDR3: TGTGCCATCAGTGCTAGCGGGAGTCTCTCCTACAATGAGCAGTTCTTC. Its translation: CAISASGSLSYNEQFF.

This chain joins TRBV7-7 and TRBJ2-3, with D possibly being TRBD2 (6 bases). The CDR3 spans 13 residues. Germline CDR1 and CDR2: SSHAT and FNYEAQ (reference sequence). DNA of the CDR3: TGTGCTAGCGGCAAACTAGACACAGATACGCAGTATTTT. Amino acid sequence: CASGKLDTDTQYF.

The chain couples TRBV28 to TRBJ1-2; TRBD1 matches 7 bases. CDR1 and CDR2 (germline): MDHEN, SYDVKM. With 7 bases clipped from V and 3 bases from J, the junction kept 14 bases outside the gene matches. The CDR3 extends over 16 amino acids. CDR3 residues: CASNSPRTGLYYGYTF. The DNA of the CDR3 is TGTGCCAGCAATTCCCCGAGGACAGGATTATACTATGGCTACACCTTC.

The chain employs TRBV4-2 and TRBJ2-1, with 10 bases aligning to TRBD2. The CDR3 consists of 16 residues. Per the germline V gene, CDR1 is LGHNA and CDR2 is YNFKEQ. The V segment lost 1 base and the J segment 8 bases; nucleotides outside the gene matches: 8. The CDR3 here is CASSQALKRGGDEQFF. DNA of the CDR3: TGTGCCAGCAGCCAAGCATTGAAGCGGGGGGGCGATGAGCAGTTCTTC.

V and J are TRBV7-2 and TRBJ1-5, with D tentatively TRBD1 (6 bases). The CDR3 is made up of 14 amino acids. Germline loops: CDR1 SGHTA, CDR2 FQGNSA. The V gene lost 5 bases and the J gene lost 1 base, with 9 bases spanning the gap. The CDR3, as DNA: TGTGCCAGCAGCGCAGGGGAGAGCAATCAGCCCCAGCATTTT. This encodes CASSAGESNQPQHF.

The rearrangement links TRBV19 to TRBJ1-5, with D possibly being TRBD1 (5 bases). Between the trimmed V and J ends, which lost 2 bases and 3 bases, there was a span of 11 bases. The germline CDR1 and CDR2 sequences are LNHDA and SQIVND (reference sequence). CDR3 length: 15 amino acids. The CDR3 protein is CASSIPGHTNQPQHF. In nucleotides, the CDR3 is TGTGCCAGTAGTATACCCGGACACACCAATCAGCCCCAGCATTTT.

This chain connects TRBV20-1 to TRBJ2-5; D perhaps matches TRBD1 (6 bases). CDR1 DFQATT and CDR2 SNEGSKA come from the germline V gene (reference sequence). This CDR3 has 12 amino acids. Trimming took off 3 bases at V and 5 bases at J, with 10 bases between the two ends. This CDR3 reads CSASSRGETQYF. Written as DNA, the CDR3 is TGCAGTGCTAGTTCCAGGGGTGAGACCCAGTACTTC.

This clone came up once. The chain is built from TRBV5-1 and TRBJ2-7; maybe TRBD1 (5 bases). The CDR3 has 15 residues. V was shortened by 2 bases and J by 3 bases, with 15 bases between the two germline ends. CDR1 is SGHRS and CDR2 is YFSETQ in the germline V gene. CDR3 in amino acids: CASSFHRDRYYEQYF. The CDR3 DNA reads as TGCGCCAGCAGCTTTCATCGTGACAGATACTACGAGCAGTACTTC.

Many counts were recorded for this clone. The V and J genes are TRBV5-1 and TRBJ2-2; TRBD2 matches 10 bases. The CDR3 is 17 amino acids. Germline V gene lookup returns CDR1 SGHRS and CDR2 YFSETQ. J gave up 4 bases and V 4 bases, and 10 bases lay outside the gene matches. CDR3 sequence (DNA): TGCGCCAGCAGCGCAAAAGCGGGGGGGCCCGGCACCGGGGAGCTGTTTTTT. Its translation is CASSAKAGGPGTGELFF.

The CDR3, as DNA: TGTGCCAGCAGCCAAGGGGGGCGGAATCTGTACAATGAGCAGTTCTTC. Residues: CASSQGGRNLYNEQFF. This chain connects TRBV3-1 (or the pseudogene TRBV3-2) to TRBJ2-1, with TRBD1 as a possible D gene (6 bases). Trimming removed 1 base from V and 4 bases from J, with 14 bases in between. The V gene's germline CDR1 is LGHDT and CDR2 YNNKEL (reference sequence). This CDR3 is 16 amino acids long.

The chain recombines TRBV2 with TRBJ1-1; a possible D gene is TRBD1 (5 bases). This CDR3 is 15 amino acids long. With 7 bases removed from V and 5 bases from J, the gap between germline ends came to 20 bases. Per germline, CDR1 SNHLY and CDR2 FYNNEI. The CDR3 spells CASTTEGGARTEAFF. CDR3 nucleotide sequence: TGTGCCAGCACGACGGAGGGAGGGGCGCGGACTGAAGCTTTCTTT.

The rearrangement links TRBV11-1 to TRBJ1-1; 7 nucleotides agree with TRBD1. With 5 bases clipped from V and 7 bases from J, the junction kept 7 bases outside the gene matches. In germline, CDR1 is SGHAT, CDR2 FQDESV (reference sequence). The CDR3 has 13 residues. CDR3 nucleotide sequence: TGTGCCAGCAGCCTTCGACAGGGTTTTGAAGCTTTCTTT. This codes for CASSLRQGFEAFF.

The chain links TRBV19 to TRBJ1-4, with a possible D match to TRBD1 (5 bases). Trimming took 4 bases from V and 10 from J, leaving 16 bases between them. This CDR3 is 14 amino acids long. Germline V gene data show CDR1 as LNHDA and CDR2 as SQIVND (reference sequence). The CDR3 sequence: CASSSPLWGGKLFF. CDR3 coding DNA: TGTGCCAGTAGTAGTCCGCTGTGGGGGGGAAAACTGTTTTTT.

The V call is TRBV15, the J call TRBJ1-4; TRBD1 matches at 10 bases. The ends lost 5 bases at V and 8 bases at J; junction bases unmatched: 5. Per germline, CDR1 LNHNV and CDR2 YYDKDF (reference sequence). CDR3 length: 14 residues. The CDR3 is CATSHDRGQEKLFF. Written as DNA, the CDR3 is TGTGCCACCAGCCATGACAGGGGGCAGGAAAAACTGTTTTTT.

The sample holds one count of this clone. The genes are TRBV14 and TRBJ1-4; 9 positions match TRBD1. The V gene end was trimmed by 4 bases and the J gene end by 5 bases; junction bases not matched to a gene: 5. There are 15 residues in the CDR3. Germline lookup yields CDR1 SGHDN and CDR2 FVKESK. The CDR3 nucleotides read TGTGCCAGCAGCCGACGGGACAGGGACAATGAAAAACTGTTTTTT. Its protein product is CASSRRDRDNEKLFF. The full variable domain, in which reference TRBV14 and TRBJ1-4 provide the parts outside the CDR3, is EAGVTQFPSHSVIEKGQTVTLRCDPISGHDNLYWYRRVMGKEIKFLLHFVKESKQDESGMPNNRFLAERTGGTYSTLKVQPAELEDSGVYFCASSRRDRDNEKLFFGSGTQLSVL.

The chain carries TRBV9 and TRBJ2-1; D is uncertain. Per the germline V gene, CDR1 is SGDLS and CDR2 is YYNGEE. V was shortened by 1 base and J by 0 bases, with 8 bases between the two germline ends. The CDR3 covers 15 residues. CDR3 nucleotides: TGTGCCAGCAGCGTAATAGGAGTCTCCTACAATGAGCAGTTCTTC. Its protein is CASSVIGVSYNEQFF.

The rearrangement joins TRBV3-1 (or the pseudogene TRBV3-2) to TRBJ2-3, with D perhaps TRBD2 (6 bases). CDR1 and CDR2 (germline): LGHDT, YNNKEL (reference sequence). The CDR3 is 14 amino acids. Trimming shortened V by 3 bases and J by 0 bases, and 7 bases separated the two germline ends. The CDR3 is CASSQGTSTDTQYF. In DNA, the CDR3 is TGTGCCAGCAGCCAGGGGACTAGCACAGATACGCAGTATTTT.

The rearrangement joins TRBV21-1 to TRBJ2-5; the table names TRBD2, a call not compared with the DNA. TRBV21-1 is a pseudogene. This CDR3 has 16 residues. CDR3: CASFFSGLAGRETQYF. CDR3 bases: TGTGCCAGCTTTTTCAGTGGACTAGCGGGGAGGGAGACCCAGTACTTC.

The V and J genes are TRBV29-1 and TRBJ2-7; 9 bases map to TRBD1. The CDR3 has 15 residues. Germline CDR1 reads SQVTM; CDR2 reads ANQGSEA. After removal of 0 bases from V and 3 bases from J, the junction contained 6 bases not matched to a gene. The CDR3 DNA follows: TGCAGCGTTGAAGAAATAAACAGGGGGCACTACGAGCAGTACTTC. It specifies CSVEEINRGHYEQYF.

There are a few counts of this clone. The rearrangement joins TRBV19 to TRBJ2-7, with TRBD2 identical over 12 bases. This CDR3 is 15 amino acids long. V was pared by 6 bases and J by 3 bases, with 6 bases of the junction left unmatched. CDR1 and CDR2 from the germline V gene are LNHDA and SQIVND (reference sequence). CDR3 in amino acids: CASSRASGGVYEQYF. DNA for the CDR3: TGTGCCAGTAGCAGAGCTAGCGGGGGGGTCTACGAGCAGTACTTC.

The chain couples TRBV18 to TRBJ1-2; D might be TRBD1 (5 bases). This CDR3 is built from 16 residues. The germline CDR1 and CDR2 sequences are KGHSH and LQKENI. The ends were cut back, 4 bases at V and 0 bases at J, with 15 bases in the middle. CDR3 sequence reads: CASSLEQDSSNYGYTF. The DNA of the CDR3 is TGTGCCAGCTCACTAGAACAAGACAGTTCTAACTATGGCTACACCTTC.

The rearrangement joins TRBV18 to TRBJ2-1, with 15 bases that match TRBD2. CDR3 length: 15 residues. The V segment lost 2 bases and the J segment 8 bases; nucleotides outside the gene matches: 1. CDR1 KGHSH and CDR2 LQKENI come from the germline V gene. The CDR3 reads CASSPGTSGGYEQFF. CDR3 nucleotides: TGTGCCAGCTCACCAGGGACTAGCGGGGGGTATGAGCAGTTCTTC.

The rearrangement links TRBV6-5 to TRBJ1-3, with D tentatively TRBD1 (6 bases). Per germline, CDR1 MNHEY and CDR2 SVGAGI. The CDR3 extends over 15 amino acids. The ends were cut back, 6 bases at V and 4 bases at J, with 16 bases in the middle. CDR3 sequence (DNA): TGTGCCAGCAGGATAACAGGGTCGGGCGGAAACACCATATATTTT. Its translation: CASRITGSGGNTIYF.

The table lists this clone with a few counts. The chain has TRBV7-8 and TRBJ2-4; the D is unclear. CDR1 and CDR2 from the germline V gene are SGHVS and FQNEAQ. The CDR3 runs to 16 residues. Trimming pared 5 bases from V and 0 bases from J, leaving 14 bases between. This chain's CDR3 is CASSTLDALAKNIQYF. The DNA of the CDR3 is TGTGCCAGCAGCACGCTCGATGCGCTAGCCAAAAACATTCAGTACTTC. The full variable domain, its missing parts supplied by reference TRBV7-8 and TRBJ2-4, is GAGVSQSPRYKVAKRGQDVALRCDPISGHVSLFWYQQALGQGPEFLTYFQNEAQLDKSGLPSDRFFAERPEGSVSTLKIQRTQQEDSAVYLCASSTLDALAKNIQYFGAGTRLSVL.

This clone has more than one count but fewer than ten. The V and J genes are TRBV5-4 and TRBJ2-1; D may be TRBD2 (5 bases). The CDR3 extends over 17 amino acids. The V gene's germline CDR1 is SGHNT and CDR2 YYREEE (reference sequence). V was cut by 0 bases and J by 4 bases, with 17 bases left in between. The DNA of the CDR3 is TGTGCCAGCAGCTTGGGGCCTTATATTGGAGGTTACAATGAGCAGTTCTTC. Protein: CASSLGPYIGGYNEQFF.